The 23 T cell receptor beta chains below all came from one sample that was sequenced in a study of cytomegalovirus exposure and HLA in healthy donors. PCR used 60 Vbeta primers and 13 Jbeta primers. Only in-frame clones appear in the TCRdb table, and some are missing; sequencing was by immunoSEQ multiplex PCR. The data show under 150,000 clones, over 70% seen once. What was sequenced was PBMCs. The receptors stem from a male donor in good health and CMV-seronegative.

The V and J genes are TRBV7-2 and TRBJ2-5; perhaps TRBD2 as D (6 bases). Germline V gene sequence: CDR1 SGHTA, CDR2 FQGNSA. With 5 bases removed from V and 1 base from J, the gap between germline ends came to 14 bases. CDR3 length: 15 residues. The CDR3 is CASSPRGRSQETQYF. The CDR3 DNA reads TGTGCCAGCAGCCCCCGGGGGAGAAGCCAAGAGACCCAGTACTTC. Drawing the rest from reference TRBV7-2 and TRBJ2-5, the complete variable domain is GAGVSQSPSNKVTEKGKDVELRCDPISGHTALYWYRQSLGQGLEFLIYFQGNSAPDKSGLPSDRFSAERTGGSVSTLTIQRTQQEDSAVYLCASSPRGRSQETQYFGPGTRLLVL.

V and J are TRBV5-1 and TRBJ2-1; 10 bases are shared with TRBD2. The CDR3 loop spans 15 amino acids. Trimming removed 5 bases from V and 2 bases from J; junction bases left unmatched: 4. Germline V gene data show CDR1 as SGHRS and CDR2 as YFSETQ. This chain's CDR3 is CASRGLAITYNEQFF. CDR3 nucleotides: TGCGCCAGCAGGGGACTAGCGATCACCTACAATGAGCAGTTCTTC.

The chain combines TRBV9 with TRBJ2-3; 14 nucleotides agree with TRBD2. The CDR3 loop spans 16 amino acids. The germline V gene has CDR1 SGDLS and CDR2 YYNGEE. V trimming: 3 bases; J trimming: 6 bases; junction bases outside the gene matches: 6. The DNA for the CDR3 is TGTGCCAGCAGCGGGGGAAGGACTAGCGGGGGGGATACGCAGTATTTT. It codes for CASSGGRTSGGDTQYF.

For the CDR3, the DNA is TGCGCCAGCAGCCAAGCCGAGCTAGCGGACACAGATACGCAGTATTTT. It specifies CASSQAELADTDTQYF. This chain connects TRBV4-3 to TRBJ2-3; TRBD2 aligns across 7 bases. This CDR3 region has 16 residues. Germline loops: CDR1 LGHNA, CDR2 YSLEER. V was clipped by 1 base and J by 2 bases; unmatched bases: 6.

The CDR3 region is CASSPWALEGQYF. The CDR3 coding sequence is TGTGCCAGCAGTCCCTGGGCCCTCGAGGGGCAGTACTTC. The chain joins TRBV6-5 to TRBJ2-7, with TRBD2 as a possible D gene (5 bases). Germline CDR1 reads MNHEY; CDR2 reads SVGAGI. V was clipped by 5 bases and J by 9 bases, with 17 bases between them. CDR3 length: 13 amino acids.

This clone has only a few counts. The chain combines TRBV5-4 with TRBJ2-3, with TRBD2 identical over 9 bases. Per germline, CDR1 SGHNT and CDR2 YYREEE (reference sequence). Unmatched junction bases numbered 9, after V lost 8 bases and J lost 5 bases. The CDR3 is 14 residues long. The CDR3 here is CASLSGGLVDTQYF. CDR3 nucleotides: TGTGCCAGTCTCAGCGGGGGGCTGGTAGATACGCAGTATTTT.

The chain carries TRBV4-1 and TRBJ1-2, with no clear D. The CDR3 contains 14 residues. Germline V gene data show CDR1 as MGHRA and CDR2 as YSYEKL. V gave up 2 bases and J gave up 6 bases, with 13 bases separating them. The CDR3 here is CASSQTPPEDGYTF. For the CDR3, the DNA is TGCGCCAGCAGCCAAACCCCACCGGAGGATGGCTACACCTTC.

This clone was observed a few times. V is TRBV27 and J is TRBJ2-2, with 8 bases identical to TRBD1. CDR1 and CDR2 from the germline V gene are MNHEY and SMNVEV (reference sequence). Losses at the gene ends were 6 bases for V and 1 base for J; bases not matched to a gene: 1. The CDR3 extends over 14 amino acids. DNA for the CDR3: TGTGCCAGCAGGGGGACAGGGAACACCGGGGAGCTGTTTTTT. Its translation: CASRGTGNTGELFF.

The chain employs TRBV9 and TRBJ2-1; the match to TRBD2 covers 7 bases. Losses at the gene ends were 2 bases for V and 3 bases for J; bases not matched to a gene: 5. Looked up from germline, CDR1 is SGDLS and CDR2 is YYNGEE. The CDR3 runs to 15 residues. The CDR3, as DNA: TGTGCCAGCAGCGTCGCGGGAGCGGTCTACAATGAGCAGTTCTTC. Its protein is CASSVAGAVYNEQFF.

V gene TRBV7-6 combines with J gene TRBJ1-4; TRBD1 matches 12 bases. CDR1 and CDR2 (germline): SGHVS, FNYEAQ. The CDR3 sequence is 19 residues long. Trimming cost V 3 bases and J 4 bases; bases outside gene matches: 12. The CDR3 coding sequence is TGTGCCAGCAGCTTGGTGACCGGGACAGGGGGCGGCGGTAATGAAAAACTGTTTTTT. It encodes CASSLVTGTGGGGNEKLFF.

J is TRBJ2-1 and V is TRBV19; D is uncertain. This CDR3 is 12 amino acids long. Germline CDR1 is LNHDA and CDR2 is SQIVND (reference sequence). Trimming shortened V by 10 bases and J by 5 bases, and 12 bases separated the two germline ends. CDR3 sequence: CATKGLDNEQFF. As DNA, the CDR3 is TGTGCCACCAAAGGTCTAGACAATGAGCAGTTCTTC. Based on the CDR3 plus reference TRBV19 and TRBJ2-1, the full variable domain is DGGITQSPKYLFRKEGQNVTLSCEQNLNHDAMYWYRQDPGQGLRLIYYSQIVNDFQKGDIAEGYSVSREKKESFPLTVTSAQKNPTAFYLCATKGLDNEQFFGPGTRLTVL.

The CDR3 coding sequence is TGTGCCAGCAGCTTACCAACAGGGGCCCTAAACACCGGGGAGCTGTTTTTT. It specifies CASSLPTGALNTGELFF. The rearrangement joins TRBV5-4 to TRBJ2-2, with TRBD1 matching 7 bases. Germline CDR1 and CDR2: SGHNT and YYREEE (reference sequence). The length of the CDR3 is 17 residues. The V and J ends lost 2 bases and 2 bases, in that order; junction bases with no gene match: 9.

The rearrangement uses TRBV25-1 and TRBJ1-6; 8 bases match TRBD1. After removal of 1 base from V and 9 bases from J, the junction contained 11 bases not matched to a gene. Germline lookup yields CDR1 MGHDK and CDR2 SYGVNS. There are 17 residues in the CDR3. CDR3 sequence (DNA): TGTGCCAGCAGTGAATTCGGCCAGGGGGCGAGGGGTTCACCCCTCCACTTT. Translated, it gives CASSEFGQGARGSPLHF.

The CDR3 bases are TGCAGCGTTCTCGAGACTAGCGGGGGGGTAACGAGCACAGATACGCAGTATTTT. Amino acids: CSVLETSGGVTSTDTQYF. The V call is TRBV29-1, the J call TRBJ2-3; the match to TRBD2 covers 14 bases. V trimming: 5 bases; J trimming: 0 bases; junction bases outside the gene matches: 10. CDR3 size: 18 residues. Germline CDR1 is SQVTM and CDR2 is ANQGSEA.

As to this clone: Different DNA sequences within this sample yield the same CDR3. The CDR3, as DNA: TGCGCCAGCAGCTTGGACAGTAACTATGGCTACACCTTC. It codes for CASSLDSNYGYTF. The chain combines TRBV5-1 with TRBJ1-2; D unresolved. The V gene lost 0 bases and the J gene lost 1 base, with 4 bases spanning the gap. Germline CDR1 is SGHRS and CDR2 is YFSETQ. There are 13 residues in the CDR3.

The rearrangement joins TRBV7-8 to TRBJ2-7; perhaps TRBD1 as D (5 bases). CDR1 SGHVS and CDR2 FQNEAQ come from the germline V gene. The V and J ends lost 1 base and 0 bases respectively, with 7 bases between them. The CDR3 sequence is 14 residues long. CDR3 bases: TGTGCCAGCAGCTTAGGACAGAACTCCTACGAGCAGTACTTC. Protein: CASSLGQNSYEQYF. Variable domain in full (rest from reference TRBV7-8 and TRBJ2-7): GAGVSQSPRYKVAKRGQDVALRCDPISGHVSLFWYQQALGQGPEFLTYFQNEAQLDKSGLPSDRFFAERPEGSVSTLKIQRTQQEDSAVYLCASSLGQNSYEQYFGPGTRLTVT.

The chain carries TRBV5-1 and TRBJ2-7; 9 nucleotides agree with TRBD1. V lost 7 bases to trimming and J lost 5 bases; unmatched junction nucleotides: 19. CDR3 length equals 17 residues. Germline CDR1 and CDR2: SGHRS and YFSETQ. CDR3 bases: TGCGCCAGCCATGAGGGCCCAGGGGGACAGGGAGTTCACGAGCAGTACTTC. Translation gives CASHEGPGGQGVHEQYF. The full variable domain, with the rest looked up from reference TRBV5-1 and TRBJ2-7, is KAGVTQTPRYLIKTRGQQVTLSCSPISGHRSVSWYQQTPGQGLQFLFEYFSETQRNKGNFPGRFSGRQFSNSRSEMNVSTLELGDSALYLCASHEGPGGQGVHEQYFGPGTRLTVT.

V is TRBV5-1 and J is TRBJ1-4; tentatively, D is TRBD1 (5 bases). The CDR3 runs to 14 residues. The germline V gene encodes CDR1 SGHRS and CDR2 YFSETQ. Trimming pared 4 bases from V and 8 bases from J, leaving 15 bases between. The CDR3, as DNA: TGCGCCAGCAGCCGGGGCGGGGGGGAAGAAAAACTGTTTTTT. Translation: CASSRGGGEEKLFF. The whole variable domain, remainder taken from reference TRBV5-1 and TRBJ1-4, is KAGVTQTPRYLIKTRGQQVTLSCSPISGHRSVSWYQQTPGQGLQFLFEYFSETQRNKGNFPGRFSGRQFSNSRSEMNVSTLELGDSALYLCASSRGGGEEKLFFGSGTQLSVL.

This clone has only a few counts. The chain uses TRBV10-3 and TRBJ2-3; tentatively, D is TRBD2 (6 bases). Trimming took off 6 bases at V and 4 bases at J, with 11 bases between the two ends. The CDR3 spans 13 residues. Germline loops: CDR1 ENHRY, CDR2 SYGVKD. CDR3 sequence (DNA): TGTGCCATCAGCGGAGGGCCCTCAGATACGCAGTATTTT. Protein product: CAISGGPSDTQYF.

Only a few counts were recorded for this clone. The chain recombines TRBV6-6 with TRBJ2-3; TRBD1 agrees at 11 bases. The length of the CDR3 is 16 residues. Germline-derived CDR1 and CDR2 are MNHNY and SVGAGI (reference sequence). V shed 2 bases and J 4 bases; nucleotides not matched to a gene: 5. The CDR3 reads CASSYRDRGDSDTQYF. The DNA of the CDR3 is TGTGCCAGCAGTTACAGGGACAGGGGGGATTCAGATACGCAGTATTTT.

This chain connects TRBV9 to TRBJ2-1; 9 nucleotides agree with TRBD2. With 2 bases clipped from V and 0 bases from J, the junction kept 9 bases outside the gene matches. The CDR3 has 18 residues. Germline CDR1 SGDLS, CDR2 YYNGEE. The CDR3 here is CASSVTLLSGSSYNEQFF. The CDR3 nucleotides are TGTGCCAGCAGCGTCACCCTACTTAGCGGGAGCTCCTACAATGAGCAGTTCTTC.

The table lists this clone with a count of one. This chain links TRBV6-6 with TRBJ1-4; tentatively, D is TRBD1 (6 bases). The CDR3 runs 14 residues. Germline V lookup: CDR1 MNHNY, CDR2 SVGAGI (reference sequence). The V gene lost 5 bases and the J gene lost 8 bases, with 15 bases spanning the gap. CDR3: CASSGRGGGEKLFF. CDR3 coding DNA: TGTGCCAGCAGTGGCCGCGGGGGCGGCGAAAAACTGTTTTTT.

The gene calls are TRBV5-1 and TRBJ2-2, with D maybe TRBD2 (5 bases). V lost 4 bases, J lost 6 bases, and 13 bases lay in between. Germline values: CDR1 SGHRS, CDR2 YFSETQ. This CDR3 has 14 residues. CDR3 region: CASSMSGYAGELFF. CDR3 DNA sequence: TGCGCCAGCAGCATGAGCGGATACGCCGGGGAGCTGTTTTTT.